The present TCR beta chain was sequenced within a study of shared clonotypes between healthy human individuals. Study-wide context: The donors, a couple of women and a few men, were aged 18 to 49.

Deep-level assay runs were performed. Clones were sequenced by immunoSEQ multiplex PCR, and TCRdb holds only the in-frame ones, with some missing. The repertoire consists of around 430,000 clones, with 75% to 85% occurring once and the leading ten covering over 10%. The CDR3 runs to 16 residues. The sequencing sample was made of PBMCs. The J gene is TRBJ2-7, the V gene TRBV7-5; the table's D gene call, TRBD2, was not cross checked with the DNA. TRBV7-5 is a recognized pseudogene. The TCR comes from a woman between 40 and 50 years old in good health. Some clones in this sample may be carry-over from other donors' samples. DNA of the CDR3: TGTGCCAGAAGCTTATGGGGGCTAGACGGGAGGTACGAGCAGTACTTC. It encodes CARSLWGLDGRYEQYF.